At least ten counts were recorded for the clone carrying this TCR beta chain. Its antigen is not known. The germline gives CDR1 SGHTA, CDR2 FQGNSA. V lost 5 bases to trimming and J lost 1 base; unmatched junction nucleotides: 4. The CDR3 length is 15 residues. The TCR beta CDR3 regions underwent amplification from RNA transcripts. First-round RT-PCR employed HTBI primers, with a second-round multiplex PCR after it. TCRdb reprocessed the multiplex PCR reads with MiXCR, giving one entry per CDR3 protein. The repertoire has 600,000 to 700,000 distinct CDR3 sequences, about two fifths of them found once; the top ten carry under 3.5%. This specimen comes from a study of Graves' ophthalmopathy and Graves' hyperthyroidism. Study-level findings and limits: Sensitivity reached around 88% and specificity about 80% for a 13-signature model separating ophthalmopathy from stable hyperthyroidism. Most thyroid-expanded clonotypes exceeding 0.001 frequency were also found in blood.

Material for sequencing was peripheral blood. The receptor was isolated from an adult man with Graves' ophthalmopathy. The rearrangement uses TRBV7-2 and TRBJ1-4; 7 bases line up with TRBD1. Here the CDR3 reads CASSRRGKTNEKLFF. CDR3 bases: TGTGCCAGCAGCCGCAGGGGGAAAACTAATGAAAAACTGTTTTTT.